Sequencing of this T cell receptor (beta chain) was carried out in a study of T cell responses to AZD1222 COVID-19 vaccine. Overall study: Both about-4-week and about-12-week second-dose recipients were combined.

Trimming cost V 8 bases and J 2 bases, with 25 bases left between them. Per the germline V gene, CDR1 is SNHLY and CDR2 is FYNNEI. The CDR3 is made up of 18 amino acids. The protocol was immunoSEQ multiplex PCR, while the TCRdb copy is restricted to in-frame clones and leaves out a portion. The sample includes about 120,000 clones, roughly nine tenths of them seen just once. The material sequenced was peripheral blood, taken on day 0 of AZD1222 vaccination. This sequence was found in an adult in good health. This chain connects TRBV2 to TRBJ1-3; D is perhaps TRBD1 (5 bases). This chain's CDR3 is CASPRGQGPLGAGNTIYF. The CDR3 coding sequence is TGTGCCAGCCCGAGGGGCCAGGGCCCCCTCGGAGCTGGAAACACCATATATTTT.